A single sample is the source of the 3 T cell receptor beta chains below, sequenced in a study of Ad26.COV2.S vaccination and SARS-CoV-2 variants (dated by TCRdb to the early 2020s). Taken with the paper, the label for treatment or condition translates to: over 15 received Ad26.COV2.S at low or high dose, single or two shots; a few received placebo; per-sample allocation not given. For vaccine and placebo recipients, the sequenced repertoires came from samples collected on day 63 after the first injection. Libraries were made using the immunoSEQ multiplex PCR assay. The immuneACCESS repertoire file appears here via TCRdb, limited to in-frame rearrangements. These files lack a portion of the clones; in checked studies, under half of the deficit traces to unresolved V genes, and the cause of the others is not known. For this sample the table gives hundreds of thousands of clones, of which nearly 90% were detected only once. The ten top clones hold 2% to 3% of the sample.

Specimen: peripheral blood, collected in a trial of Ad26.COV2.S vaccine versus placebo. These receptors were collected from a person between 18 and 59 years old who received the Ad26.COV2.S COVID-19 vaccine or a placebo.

The CDR3 bases are TGTGCCAGCAGCTTAGACAGGGGCGACGAGCAGTACGTC. Translated, it gives CASSLDRGDEQYV. V is TRBV7-8 and J is TRBJ2-7, with TRBD1 matching 7 bases. CDR3 length: 13 amino acids. Germline V lookup: CDR1 SGHVS, CDR2 FQNEAQ. With 1 base clipped from V and 5 bases from J, the junction kept 2 bases outside the gene matches.

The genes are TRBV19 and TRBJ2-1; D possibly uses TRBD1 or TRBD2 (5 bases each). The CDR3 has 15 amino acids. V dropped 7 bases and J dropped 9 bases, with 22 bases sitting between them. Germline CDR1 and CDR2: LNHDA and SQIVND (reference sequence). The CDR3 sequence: CASTRDLLSTGEQFF. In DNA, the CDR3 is TGTGCCAGTACAAGGGACCTCCTCTCAACGGGTGAGCAGTTCTTC.

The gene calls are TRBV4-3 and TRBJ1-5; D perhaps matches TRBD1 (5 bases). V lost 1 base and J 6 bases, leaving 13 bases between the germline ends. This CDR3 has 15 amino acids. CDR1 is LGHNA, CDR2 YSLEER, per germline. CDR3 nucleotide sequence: TGCGCCAGCAGCCAAGTGTTGAGGGGAGGTCAGCCCCAGCATTTT. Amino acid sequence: CASSQVLRGGQPQHF.